Listed here are 12 T cell receptor beta chains from one sample, sequenced in a study of blood T cell repertoires in COVID-19. Profiled with immunoSEQ multiplex PCR; TCRdb holds only in-frame clones, not every one. The repertoire holds roughly 150,000 clones, with 85% as singletons. What was sequenced was peripheral blood. Receptors were obtained from a woman aged 55-75 years with COVID-19, enrolled during active disease.

The chain combines TRBV3-1 (or the pseudogene TRBV3-2) with TRBJ2-7; possible D gene TRBD2, 6 bases. Trimming took 0 bases from V and 3 from J, leaving 12 bases between them. CDR1 LGHDT and CDR2 YNNKEL come from the germline V gene (reference sequence). This CDR3 spans 15 amino acids. The chain's CDR3 is CASSQEGTLVYEQYF. CDR3 nucleotides: TGTGCCAGCAGCCAAGAAGGGACTCTTGTCTACGAGCAGTACTTC.

The rearrangement links TRBV6-5 to TRBJ1-1; D possibly corresponds to TRBD1 (5 bases). The CDR3 contains 11 residues. CDR1 is MNHEY and CDR2 is SVGAGI in the germline V gene. Trimming cost V 10 bases and J 2 bases, with 8 bases left between them. The DNA of the CDR3 is TGTGCCACCCAGGGAAACACTGAAGCTTTCTTT. It encodes CATQGNTEAFF.

V and J are TRBV14 and TRBJ2-5, with D perhaps matching TRBD1 (5 bases). Trimming pared 4 bases from V and 1 base from J, leaving 16 bases between. CDR1 is SGHDN, CDR2 FVKESK, per germline. The CDR3 is 16 amino acids. CDR3 amino acids: CASSPWVGAAQETQYF. The CDR3 nucleotides read TGTGCCAGCAGCCCTTGGGTTGGGGCGGCCCAAGAGACCCAGTACTTC.

This clone appeared a few times. V gene TRBV15 combines with J gene TRBJ1-1; D is unresolved. With 3 bases removed from V and 8 bases from J, the gap between germline ends came to 13 bases. CDR3 size: 13 residues. Germline CDR1 and CDR2: LNHNV and YYDKDF (reference sequence). This CDR3 is CATSSPGGSEAFF. The CDR3 DNA is TGTGCCACCAGCAGCCCCGGAGGCTCCGAAGCTTTCTTT.

The chain employs TRBV6-5 and TRBJ1-3; the match to TRBD1 covers 8 bases. This CDR3 region has 12 residues. Germline loops: CDR1 MNHEY, CDR2 SVGAGI. Losses at the gene ends were 7 bases for V and 8 bases for J; bases not matched to a gene: 4. For the CDR3, the DNA is TGTGCCAGCATAGGACAGGGATACACCATATATTTT. It codes for CASIGQGYTIYF.

The chain is built from TRBV20-1 and TRBJ1-2; D possibly corresponds to TRBD1 (6 bases). The germline V and J ends were trimmed by 3 bases and 4 bases, with 12 bases remaining between them. Germline V CDR1 and CDR2: DFQATT, SNEGSKA (reference sequence). The CDR3 loop spans 13 amino acids. CDR3 residues: CSASPQGPYGYTF. The CDR3 coding sequence is TGCAGTGCTAGTCCACAGGGCCCCTATGGCTACACCTTC.

The genes are TRBV19 and TRBJ1-4; D gene unclear. CDR3 length: 16 residues. Germline CDR1 and CDR2: LNHDA and SQIVND (reference sequence). V lost 4 bases, J lost 5 bases, and 17 bases lay in between. The CDR3 nucleotides read TGTGCCAGTAGTAGTTGGCAGGCCGCTCCAAATGAAAAACTGTTTTTT. The encoded protein is CASSSWQAAPNEKLFF.

V gene TRBV24-1 combines with J gene TRBJ1-2, with D perhaps TRBD1 (5 bases). The germline V gene has CDR1 KGHDR and CDR2 SFDVKD. The V gene lost 5 bases and the J gene lost 5 bases, with 8 bases spanning the gap. The CDR3 runs 12 residues. The CDR3 loop reads CATSVGGYGYTF. As DNA, the CDR3 is TGTGCCACCAGTGTGGGGGGGTATGGCTACACCTTC.

The chain uses TRBV29-1 and TRBJ2-1, with D perhaps matching TRBD2 (6 bases). The CDR3 runs to 16 residues. The germline V and J ends were trimmed by 0 bases and 4 bases, with 16 bases remaining between them. CDR1 SQVTM and CDR2 ANQGSEA come from the germline V gene. CDR3 nucleotide sequence: TGCAGCGTTGAAGAAACGGGACTTCCCGCGTACAATGAGCAGTTCTTC. Translation: CSVEETGLPAYNEQFF.

This chain links TRBV7-9 with TRBJ1-2; D might be TRBD1 (5 bases). Trimming removed 6 bases from V and 8 bases from J, with 16 bases in between. Germline CDR1 is SEHNR and CDR2 is FQNEAQ (reference sequence). This CDR3 is 13 amino acids long. The CDR3 loop is CASSPYSGLGYTF. The CDR3 nucleotides are TGTGCCAGCAGTCCCTATTCAGGGTTAGGCTACACCTTC.

This rearrangement joins TRBV19 to TRBJ2-1; 7 bases line up with TRBD2. This CDR3 is built from 15 residues. Germline assignment: CDR1 LNHDA and CDR2 SQIVND (reference sequence). With 4 bases clipped from V and 0 bases from J, the junction kept 3 bases outside the gene matches. In DNA form, the CDR3 reads TGTGCCAGTAGTAGCGGGAGTTCCTCCTACAATGAGCAGTTCTTC. Translating gives CASSSGSSSYNEQFF.

V gene TRBV19 combines with J gene TRBJ1-2; TRBD1 aligns across 12 bases. Looked up from germline, CDR1 is LNHDA and CDR2 is SQIVND (reference sequence). With V trimmed by 1 base and J by 4 bases, 4 bases remained unmatched. This CDR3 is 16 amino acids long. The CDR3 reads CASSIGGTGGVYGYTF. The CDR3 bases are TGTGCCAGTAGTATAGGAGGGACAGGGGGCGTCTATGGCTACACCTTC.